The rows below give T cell receptor beta chains drawn from one sample of a study of Ad26.COV2.S vaccination and SARS-CoV-2 variants. Assay: immunoSEQ multiplex PCR; the TCRdb copy retains only in-frame clones and omits some. The repertoire holds some 250,000 clones, 88% seen once, with around 10% in the top ten. Here the sequenced sample was peripheral blood, taken in a trial of Ad26.COV2.S vaccine versus placebo. The receptors derive from a person between 18 and 60 years old who received the Ad26.COV2.S COVID-19 vaccine or a placebo. Each CDR3 is given with its conserved first and last residue. D genes are given only for firm matches. Clone sizes are given selectively: once, few, many, or a class where the clone is expanded.

abundance	len	d_gene	v_gene	j_gene	CDR3aa	CDR3nt
.	14	.	TRBV19	TRBJ1-2	CASSTSRARYGYTF	TGTGCCAGTAGTACCTCTAGGGCTCGCTATGGCTACACCTTC
.	15	.	TRBV3-1/TRBV3-2	TRBJ1-3	CASSARADAGNTIYF	TGTGCCAGCTCTGCCAGAGCTGACGCTGGAAACACCATATATTTT
.	15	.	TRBV18	TRBJ2-5	CATSGWGKGQETQYF	TGTGCCACTTCAGGTTGGGGGAAAGGCCAAGAGACCCAGTACTTC
once	13	.	TRBV7-3	TRBJ2-3	CASSSWTDGTQYF	TGTGCCAGCAGCTCATGGACGGACGGAACGCAGTATTTT
.	15	.	TRBV5-8	TRBJ2-3	CASSSGRTSTDTQYF	TGTGCCAGCAGCTCGGGCAGAACTAGCACAGATACGCAGTATTTT
.	17	TRBD1	TRBV6-6	TRBJ1-5	CASSPKKGTGDDQPQHF	TGTGCCAGCAGTCCCAAGAAAGGGACAGGGGACGATCAGCCCCAGCATTTT
.	17	TRBD2	TRBV11-2	TRBJ2-2	CASSPTAGGLYTGELFF	TGTGCCAGCAGCCCTACAGCGGGAGGCCTCTACACCGGGGAGCTGTTTTTT
.	15	.	TRBV10-3	TRBJ1-4	CAISDSKFREGELFF	TGTGCCATCAGTGACTCAAAGTTCCGGGAGGGAGAACTGTTTTTT
.	12	.	TRBV11-2	TRBJ1-6	CASSLHNSPLHF	TGTGCCAGCAGCTTACATAATTCACCCCTCCACTTT
.	13	.	TRBV6-5	TRBJ2-7	CASSPQTLWQQYF	TGTGCCAGCAGCCCCCAGACCCTTTGGCAGCAGTACTTC
once	13	.	TRBV30	TRBJ1-2	CASQEGTNYGYTF	TGTGCCTCCCAGGAAGGAACTAACTATGGCTACACCTTC
.	11	.	TRBV30	TRBJ1-1	CAWGSNTEAFF	TGTGCCTGGGGCTCGAACACTGAAGCTTTCTTT
.	11	.	TRBV6-5	TRBJ1-1	CASSNARGAFF	TGTGCCAGCAGCAACGCGAGGGGAGCTTTCTTT
.	15	.	TRBV9	TRBJ1-5	CASSEGDGLHQPQHF	TGTGCCAGCAGCGAAGGGGACGGACTGCATCAGCCCCAGCATTTT
.	14	.	TRBV7-6	TRBJ2-3	CASSAYSGADTQYF	TGTGCCAGCAGCGCCTACTCCGGGGCAGATACGCAGTATTTT
.	16	TRBD2	TRBV4-2	TRBJ2-7	CASSQVTGGQGYEQYF	TGTGCCAGCAGCCAAGTGACGGGGGGGCAGGGCTACGAGCAGTACTTC
few	14	TRBD1	TRBV30	TRBJ1-5	CAWSGQGGNQPQHF	TGTGCCTGGAGTGGACAGGGCGGCAATCAGCCCCAGCATTTT
.	12	.	TRBV7-9	TRBJ1-5	CASSRNNQPQHF	TGTGCCAGCAGCCGCAACAATCAGCCCCAGCATTTT
.	13	.	TRBV7-9	TRBJ2-2	CASSLVQPGELFF	TGTGCCAGCAGCTTAGTCCAGCCCGGGGAGCTGTTTTTT
.	16	.	TRBV6-1	TRBJ1-5	CASSEARIGWNQPQHF	TGTGCCAGCAGTGAAGCGAGGATCGGGTGGAATCAGCCCCAGCATTTT
.	15	.	TRBV19	TRBJ1-2	CASSIDLWAPGGYTF	TGTGCCAGTAGTATAGATCTATGGGCCCCTGGGGGCTACACCTTC
.	15	.	TRBV28	TRBJ1-6	CASSLRGNFNSPLHF	TGTGCCAGCAGTTTGAGGGGAAACTTTAACTCACCCCTCCACTTT
.	15	TRBD1	TRBV19	TRBJ1-1	CASSPYWTGNTEAFF	TGTGCCAGTAGTCCATACTGGACAGGGAACACTGAAGCTTTCTTT
.	13	.	TRBV29-1	TRBJ2-2	CSHSGQNTGELFF	TGCAGCCATTCGGGGCAGAACACCGGGGAGCTGTTTTTT
.	14	TRBD2	TRBV7-2	TRBJ2-5	CASSPTRGGETQYF	TGTGCCAGCAGCCCCACTCGGGGGGGGGAGACCCAGTACTTC
.	13	TRBD2	TRBV30	TRBJ2-1	CAWTSGMNNEQFF	TGTGCCTGGACTAGCGGGATGAACAATGAGCAGTTCTTC
.	15	.	TRBV19	TRBJ1-5	CASSIQGTINQPQHF	TGTGCCAGTAGTATCCAGGGAACCATCAATCAGCCCCAGCATTTT
.	12	.	TRBV30	TRBJ2-3	CAWSVGLNTQYF	TGTGCCTGGAGTGTAGGACTTAATACGCAGTATTTT
.	13	.	TRBV10-3	TRBJ1-2	CAIRQGYNYGYTF	TGTGCCATCAGACAGGGATATAACTATGGCTACACCTTC
.	14	.	TRBV6-2/TRBV6-3	TRBJ1-1	CASSYSTWGGEAFF	TGTGCCAGCAGTTACTCGACGTGGGGAGGTGAAGCTTTCTTT
.	16	TRBD1	TRBV7-2	TRBJ2-4	CASSPRTGVAKNIQYF	TGTGCCAGCAGCCCGCGGACAGGGGTAGCCAAAAACATTCAGTACTTC
.	14	TRBD2	TRBV18	TRBJ2-2	CASSISLATGELFF	TGTGCCAGCTCAATCTCACTAGCGACCGGGGAGCTGTTTTTT
.	15	TRBD1	TRBV28	TRBJ1-3	CASRRDRVAGNTIYF	TGTGCCAGCAGGCGTGACAGGGTTGCTGGAAACACCATATATTTT
.	15	TRBD1	TRBV13	TRBJ2-2	CASTRTGQNTGELFF	TGTGCCAGCACCCGGACAGGGCAGAACACCGGGGAGCTGTTTTTT
.	16	TRBD2	TRBV7-3	TRBJ2-1	CASSFLSGTSANEQFF	TGTGCCAGCAGCTTTCTGTCGGGAACTAGCGCAAATGAGCAGTTCTTC